The rows below give T cell receptor beta chains drawn from one sample of a study of T cell repertoires in cytomegalovirus infection. Their target antigens are unknown. Each CDR3 protein gets one entry after TCRdb re-called the reads with MiXCR. The repertoire holds hundreds of thousands of distinct CDR3 sequences, approximately 46% seen once, with 43% in the top ten. Specimen: cultured PBMCs, collected from culture after CMV antigen stimulation. These receptors originate from a human donor in good health (CMV status not recorded). Some clones in this sample may be carry-over from other donors' samples. The conserved cysteine and the conserved F or W are not part of the CDR3 here.

>TRBV7-4|TRBJ1-2
ASTRSGGSWGSGYT
>TRBV6-5|TRBJ2-7
ASSYSAVRSLSYEQY
>TRBV12-3/TRBV12-4|TRBJ2-5
ASSLGTRETQY
>TRBV27|TRBJ2-3
ASSPAGPRVTQY
>TRBV27|TRBJ2-3
ASRLAGASTDTQY
>TRBV7-2|TRBJ2-3
ASSLGSWGDTQY
>TRBV20-1|TRBJ1-5
SARPRSNQPQH
>TRBV20-1|TRBJ2-3
SARGSGGSGSSTDTQY
>TRBV19|TRBJ1-4
ASSPGDSRYYNEKLF
>TRBV6-5|TRBJ2-7
ASSYSGSRDGSSYEQY
>TRBV7-8|TRBJ2-7
ASSLVRWQGEVEQY
>TRBV7-9|TRBJ2-7
ASSQTSGRLHSYEQY
>TRBV7-9|TRBJ1-3
ASSLAQPSGNTIY
>TRBV4-1|TRBJ1-4
ASSQDSRPGEKLF
>TRBV7-9|TRBJ2-7
ASSLGSGGVYEQY
>TRBV6-1|TRBJ2-3
ASVPAGVGDTQY
>TRBV7-2|TRBJ2-2
ASSLLNTNTGELF
>TRBV19|TRBJ1-5
ASSIKGQWEPQH
>TRBV7-2|TRBJ2-3
ASSLRITRASTDTQY
>TRBV12-5|TRBJ2-2
ASGFWTGTLTGELF
>TRBV12-3/TRBV12-4|TRBJ2-4
ASRLGLAKNIQY
>TRBV6-5|TRBJ2-6
ASTRGGSGANVLT
>TRBV5-4|TRBJ2-7
ASSWGASGSQEQY
>TRBV20-1|TRBJ2-1
SARALANSYNEQF
>TRBV12-3/TRBV12-4|TRBJ1-2
ASSLQGRANYGYT
>TRBV7-2|TRBJ2-5
ASSLVLAYQETQY
>TRBV7-2|TRBJ2-7
ASSYSPGTVYEQY
>TRBV20-1|TRBJ1-3
SALTPGQGGNTIY
>TRBV20-1|TRBJ1-1
SARTGRWTEAF
>TRBV7-2|TRBJ2-7
ASSPRASRSYEQY
>TRBV6-6|TRBJ2-7
ASSSVVSKREQY
>TRBV12-5|TRBJ2-7
ASGLVPSYRSYEQY
>TRBV7-2|TRBJ2-1
ASSLVGVRV
>TRBV2|TRBJ1-4
ASSNPGPGEKLF
>TRBV7-2|TRBJ1-1
ASSHRQAMNTEAF